The 14 T cell receptor beta chains below all came from one sample that was sequenced in a study of CD8 T cells in ankylosing spondylitis. Study findings and constraints: A TCR beta motif made of eight highly homologous variants seemed typical of ankylosing spondylitis blood.

MiXCR, applied by TCRdb to the 5' RACE reads, yields one record per CDR3 protein. Of fewer than 750,000 distinct CDR3 sequences listed, 15% to 20% are singletons. Which antigens these TCRs recognize remains unknown. The sequenced sample was blood, either unsorted or a sorted T cell fraction (not recorded which). All receptors come from a male donor with ankylosing spondylitis.

V usage is TRBV20-1 and J usage is TRBJ2-2, with 7 bases that match TRBD1. J lost 6 bases, V lost 5 bases, and 15 bases had no gene match. Germline V lookup: CDR1 DFQATT, CDR2 SNEGSKA (reference sequence). This CDR3 has 16 residues. The CDR3 reads CSALLRQGRLAGELFF. The CDR3 DNA follows: TGCAGTGCTCTCTTGCGACAGGGACGGTTGGCCGGGGAGCTGTTTTTT.

This clonotype has only a few counts. The rearrangement links TRBV4-1 to TRBJ2-3; D uncertain. V lost 8 bases to trimming and J lost 5 bases, with 11 bases between them. The CDR3 totals 12 residues. Germline V gene sequence: CDR1 MGHRA, CDR2 YSYEKL. CDR3 loop: CASGPPGDTQYF. In nucleotides, the CDR3 is TGCGCCAGCGGCCCCCCAGGAGATACGCAGTATTTT.

In this sample, this clonotype turned up a few times. The chain uses TRBV27 and TRBJ1-1; maybe TRBD1 (6 bases). Looked up from germline, CDR1 is MNHEY and CDR2 is SMNVEV (reference sequence). The CDR3 has 13 residues. V gave up 7 bases and J gave up 6 bases, with 15 bases separating them. The CDR3 loop is CASKKSGGPEAFF. DNA of the CDR3: TGTGCCAGCAAGAAATCGGGGGGGCCTGAAGCTTTCTTT.

This clonotype was seen only a few times. This chain links TRBV5-6 with TRBJ2-2; 9 bases match TRBD2. The CDR3 runs to 16 residues. The germline CDR1 and CDR2 sequences are SGHDT and YYEEEE. V lost 4 bases to trimming and J lost 2 bases; unmatched junction nucleotides: 6. The CDR3 nucleotides read TGTGCCAGCAGCGAGGGACTAGCAGCCAACACCGGGGAGCTGTTTTTT. It specifies CASSEGLAANTGELFF.

The chain joins TRBV5-1 to TRBJ1-5, with TRBD1 as a possible D gene (5 bases). Trimming took 4 bases from V and 5 from J, leaving 16 bases between them. This CDR3 spans 15 amino acids. Germline CDR1 is SGHRS and CDR2 is YFSETQ. This CDR3 is CASSRPGGWDQPQHF. CDR3 bases: TGCGCCAGCAGCCGGCCCGGGGGTTGGGATCAGCCCCAGCATTTT.

The chain recombines TRBV5-1 with TRBJ2-7, with 7 bases identical to TRBD1. Germline V gives CDR1 SGHRS, CDR2 YFSETQ. Trimming took 0 bases from V and 0 from J; bases not matched to a gene: 6. This CDR3 has 16 amino acids. The CDR3 bases are TGCGCCAGCAGCTTGGACGGGACAGCTTTCTCCTACGAGCAGTACTTC. Protein sequence: CASSLDGTAFSYEQYF.

This clonotype was seen a few times. The rearrangement links TRBV7-9 to TRBJ2-7; D gene ambiguous. V gave up 6 bases and J gave up 2 bases, with 11 bases separating them. Germline CDR1 and CDR2: SEHNR and FQNEAQ (reference sequence). This CDR3 spans 13 amino acids. The CDR3 sequence is CASRGRGPYEQYF. In nucleotides, the CDR3 is TGTGCCAGCAGGGGCAGAGGTCCCTACGAGCAGTACTTC.

This rearrangement joins TRBV5-1 to TRBJ2-7; 11 positions match TRBD1. This CDR3 has 15 residues. Trimming took 4 bases from V and 3 from J; bases not matched to a gene: 6. In germline, CDR1 is SGHRS, CDR2 YFSETQ. In nucleotides, the CDR3 is TGCGCCAGCAGCGGGGAGGACAGGGGGCGCTACGAGCAGTACTTC. This encodes CASSGEDRGRYEQYF.

The chain carries TRBV20-1 and TRBJ2-1, with 11 nucleotides matching TRBD2. Trimming took 4 bases from V and 4 from J; bases not matched to a gene: 9. The CDR3 length is 16 residues. Germline V lookup: CDR1 DFQATT, CDR2 SNEGSKA (reference sequence). The DNA for the CDR3 is TGCAGTGCTAAGTCGCTAGCGGGAGGTTCGTACAATGAGCAGTTCTTC. Amino acids: CSAKSLAGGSYNEQFF.

This clonotype was observed a few times. The gene calls are TRBV6-6 and TRBJ1-1, with D possibly matching TRBD1 (6 bases). Trimming took 8 bases from V and 8 from J, leaving 18 bases between them. This CDR3 comprises 13 residues. Germline CDR1 and CDR2: MNHNY and SVGAGI (reference sequence). CDR3 sequence (DNA): TGTGCCAGCGGCAGACAGGTTGCCCCAGAAGCTTTCTTT. It yields the protein CASGRQVAPEAFF.

This clonotype was picked up many times. The rearrangement uses TRBV6-4 and TRBJ2-1, with TRBD2 as a possible D gene (5 bases). Germline loops: CDR1 MRHNA, CDR2 SNTAGT. The V gene lost 0 bases and the J gene lost 0 bases, with 6 bases spanning the gap. This CDR3 region has 15 residues. CDR3 in DNA: TGTGCCAGCAGTGACTCGGCGGGCTCCTACAATGAGCAGTTCTTC. Residues: CASSDSAGSYNEQFF.

This chain uses TRBV6-2 or TRBV6-3 with TRBJ2-1; tentatively, D is TRBD1 (5 bases). Trimming took 5 bases from V and 0 from J, leaving 11 bases between them. Germline CDR1 MNHEY, CDR2 SVGEGT. The CDR3 sequence is 15 residues long. CDR3 nucleotides: TGTGCCAGCAGTGACCCCAGGGACTCCTACAATGAGCAGTTCTTC. Translation: CASSDPRDSYNEQFF.

This chain connects TRBV11-2 to TRBJ2-1; 7 bases are shared with TRBD2. With 5 bases clipped from V and 2 bases from J, the junction kept 9 bases outside the gene matches. Germline V CDR1 and CDR2: SGHAT, FQNNGV. CDR3 length equals 16 residues. CDR3 in amino acids: CASSPGRGKAYNEQFF. The CDR3 nucleotides are TGTGCCAGCAGCCCTGGGAGGGGAAAGGCCTACAATGAGCAGTTCTTC.

This clonotype was picked up a small number of times. The chain uses TRBV11-3 and TRBJ1-3, with a weak D call TRBD1 (5 bases). There are 15 residues in the CDR3. V lost 5 bases, J lost 2 bases, and 13 bases lay in between. The germline V gene has CDR1 SGHNT and CDR2 YENEEA. Here the CDR3 DNA reads TGTGCCAGCAGCAGAGACAGTGACACTGGAAACACCATATATTTT. Translated, it gives CASSRDSDTGNTIYF.